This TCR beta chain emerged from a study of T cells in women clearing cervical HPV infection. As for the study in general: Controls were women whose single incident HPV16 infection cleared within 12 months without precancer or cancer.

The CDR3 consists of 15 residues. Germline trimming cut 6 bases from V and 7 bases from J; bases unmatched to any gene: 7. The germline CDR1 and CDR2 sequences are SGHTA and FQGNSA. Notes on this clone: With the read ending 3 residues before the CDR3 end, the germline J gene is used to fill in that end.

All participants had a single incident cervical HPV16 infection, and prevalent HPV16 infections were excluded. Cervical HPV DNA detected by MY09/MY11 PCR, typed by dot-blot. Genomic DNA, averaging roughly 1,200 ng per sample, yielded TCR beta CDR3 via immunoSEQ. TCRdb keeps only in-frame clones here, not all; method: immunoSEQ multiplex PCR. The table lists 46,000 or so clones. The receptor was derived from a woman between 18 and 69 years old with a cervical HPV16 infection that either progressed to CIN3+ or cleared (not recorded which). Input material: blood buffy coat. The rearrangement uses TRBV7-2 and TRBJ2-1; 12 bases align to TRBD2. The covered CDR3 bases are TGTGCCAGCAGTATAGGACTAGCGGGAACAAATGAG. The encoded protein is CASSIGLAGTNE. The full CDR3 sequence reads CASSIGLAGTNEQFF.